This T cell receptor beta chain was sequenced during a study of blood T cell repertoires in COVID-19. Study information: Acute-phase and convalescent COVID-19 samples originated in the United States, Italy and Spain.

Sequencing was performed with immunoSEQ multiplex PCR; in TCRdb, only in-frame clones are kept and a portion is missing. The sample records about 57,000 clones, roughly 78% being singletons. Germline V gene sequence: CDR1 PRHDT, CDR2 FYEKMQ (reference sequence). Trimming removed 3 bases from V and 7 bases from J, with 6 bases in between. This CDR3 has 11 residues. The chain joins TRBV13 to TRBJ1-1; no firm D call. The sample taken for sequencing was peripheral blood. This receptor was obtained from an elderly woman with acute or convalescent COVID-19. CDR3 nucleotides: TGTGCCAGCAGCTTTGATAGTGAAGCTTTCTTT. The encoded protein is CASSFDSEAFF. The whole variable domain, filled in from reference TRBV13 and TRBJ1-1, reads AAGVIQSPRHLIKEKRETATLKCYPIPRHDTVYWYQQGPGQDPQFLISFYEKMQSDKGSIPDRFSAQQFSDYHSELNMSSLELGDSALYFCASSFDSEAFFGQGTRLTVV.